This T cell receptor (beta chain) is drawn from a study of shared clonotypes between healthy human individuals. The study, taken as a whole, reports: Owing to a small donor count, the genetic and exposure-history diversity represented was limited.

How the authors handled the data: Filtering differed since immunoSEQ provided only junctions, with no quality scores. TCRdb keeps only in-frame clones here, not all; method: immunoSEQ multiplex PCR. D and trimming come from the DNA, and the V and J calls and clone size come from that table. The sample has roughly 2 million clones; under 97% are singletons. The donors were adults (healthy and HIV-negative) with no recent acute infections or vaccinations. A word on this clone: The antigen remains unidentified.

Sequencing was performed on naive CD4+ T cells sorted from blood. The subset: CD45RA+ positively selected. This sequence originates from a man between 18 and 35 years old in good health.

CDR3 DNA: TGCGCCAGCAGTCCTAGCGGGGGGGCCTCCTACAATGAGCAGTTCTTC. Translating it yields CASSPSGGASYNEQFF. The V and J genes are TRBV10-1 and TRBJ2-1; 12 bases line up with TRBD2. CDR1 WNHNN and CDR2 SYGVQD come from the germline V gene (reference sequence). The CDR3 covers 16 residues. V dropped 5 bases and J dropped 0; count of bases not matched to a gene: 2.